The sequence of this T cell receptor (beta chain) was determined in a study of chemoradiotherapy in HPV16-positive cancers. Study context: Two HPV16-positive patients' cells yielded candidate HPV-specific clones and common motifs.

Profiled with immunoSEQ multiplex PCR; TCRdb holds only in-frame clones, not every one. The data hold about 53,000 clones, with 90% observed a single time. Details on this clone: What it binds is not known.

V was trimmed by 1 base and J by 0 bases, leaving 7 bases between them. The CDR3 sequence is 15 residues long. From germline, CDR1 is SGHNT and CDR2 YENEEA. Repertoires were sampled repeatedly during chemoradiotherapy. General study points: During treatment, candidate HPV-specific clones and E7-related motifs expanded in tumor. The functional HPV-specific definition rests on just a couple of HPV16-positive patients.

This receptor was identified in a human donor with HPV-associated anogenital cancer. The sequencing used blood, collected from a patient who underwent chemoradiotherapy. The chain combines TRBV11-3 with TRBJ1-3; D unclear. DNA for the CDR3: TGTGCCAGCAGCTTAGGCGCCTACTCTGGAAACACCATATATTTT. It codes for CASSLGAYSGNTIYF.